These 21 T cell receptor beta chains were all obtained from the same sample, sequenced in a study of shared clonotypes between healthy human individuals. Produced via immunoSEQ multiplex PCR; TCRdb's table is partial and in-frame only. This table has around 430,000 clones, around 79% appearing once. Sequenced: PBMCs. These receptors originate from a middle-aged woman in good health. Some clones in this sample may be carry-over from other donors' samples.

V gene TRBV16 combines with J gene TRBJ2-5; TRBD2 might be the D (5 bases). CDR1 and CDR2 from the germline V gene are KGHSY and FQNENV. This CDR3 is 13 amino acids long. V lost 3 bases and J 1 base, leaving 6 bases between the germline ends. The DNA of the CDR3 is TGTGCCAGCAGCCAGGGAGTCCAAGAGACCCAGTACTTC. It codes for CASSQGVQETQYF.

This clone came up many times. The chain combines TRBV19 with TRBJ2-3; TRBD2 is a possible D gene (5 bases). From germline, CDR1 is LNHDA and CDR2 SQIVND (reference sequence). The V end was cut by 5 bases, the J end by 4 bases, with 16 bases between. The CDR3 has 15 amino acids. The CDR3 loop reads CASSPGLWGADTQYF. The CDR3, as DNA: TGTGCCAGTAGTCCGGGCCTCTGGGGAGCAGATACGCAGTATTTT.

The chain links TRBV7-2 to TRBJ2-1; 10 bases align to TRBD2. The CDR3 has 15 residues. CDR1 and CDR2 (germline): SGHTA, FQGNSA. With V trimmed by 4 bases and J by 6 bases, 6 bases remained unmatched. This CDR3 reads CASSSRGLAVNEQFF. The DNA for the CDR3 is TGTGCCAGCAGCTCCAGAGGACTAGCGGTCAATGAGCAGTTCTTC.

The chain combines TRBV4-1 with TRBJ2-7, with 12 bases fitting TRBD2. This CDR3 region has 17 residues. Germline V gene lookup returns CDR1 MGHRA and CDR2 YSYEKL. J gave up 1 base and V 2 bases, and 6 bases lay outside the gene matches. Written as DNA, the CDR3 is TGCGCCAGCAGCCAACTCTCTCTAGCGGGAGGGTCCTACGAGCAGTACTTC. It encodes CASSQLSLAGGSYEQYF.

This rearrangement joins TRBV7-9 to TRBJ2-1; D call uncertain. Trimming left V 5 bases short and J 6 bases short, with 14 bases between. The CDR3 is made up of 14 amino acids. The germline gives CDR1 SEHNR, CDR2 FQNEAQ (reference sequence). The CDR3 nucleotides are TGTGCCAGCAGCGCCGGGTGGGGTTTCAATGAGCAGTTCTTC. This sequence encodes CASSAGWGFNEQFF.

The chain links TRBV10-3 to TRBJ2-7; TRBD2 agrees at 9 bases. The V and J ends lost 7 bases and 5 bases, in that order; junction bases with no gene match: 6. The CDR3 extends over 13 amino acids. CDR1 and CDR2 from the germline V gene are ENHRY and SYGVKD. The CDR3 here is CAINSGSINEQYF. The DNA for the CDR3 is TGTGCCATCAATAGCGGGAGTATCAACGAGCAGTACTTC.

The chain uses TRBV21-1 and TRBJ1-4. TRBV21-1 is assigned pseudogene status. This CDR3 spans 15 amino acids. CDR3 loop: CASSKSESTNEKLFF. The CDR3 nucleotides read TGTGCCAGCAGCAAATCGGAATCAACTAATGAAAAACTGTTTTTT.

This clone came up once. The V and J genes are TRBV7-2 and TRBJ1-1; D is uncertain. Germline V gives CDR1 SGHTA, CDR2 FQGNSA. This CDR3 contains 15 residues. V was clipped by 0 bases and J by 0 bases, with 8 bases between them. DNA of the CDR3: TGTGCCAGCAGCTTAGCGTGGACCATGAACACTGAAGCTTTCTTT. Protein product: CASSLAWTMNTEAFF.

This chain joins TRBV5-1 and TRBJ2-2; D is tentatively TRBD1 or TRBD2 (5 bases each). V dropped 4 bases and J dropped 0 bases, with 10 bases sitting between them. Looked up from germline, CDR1 is SGHRS and CDR2 is YFSETQ. The CDR3 runs to 15 residues. CDR3 nucleotide sequence: TGCGCCAGCAGCCAGGGAGTTTCGAACACCGGGGAGCTGTTTTTT. This encodes CASSQGVSNTGELFF.

V is TRBV19 and J is TRBJ2-7; D is ambiguous. Germline V gene data show CDR1 as LNHDA and CDR2 as SQIVND (reference sequence). The CDR3 covers 14 residues. The V and J ends lost 5 bases and 1 base respectively, with 12 bases between them. The CDR3 DNA is TGTGCCAGTAGTGCAGTGGGTACTTCCTACGAGCAGTACTTC. Its translation is CASSAVGTSYEQYF.

The chain carries TRBV12-2 and TRBJ1-1. TRBV12-2 counts as a pseudogene. CDR3 length equals 14 residues. DNA of the CDR3: TGTGCAAGTCGCTTAGCGTTGGGGGGAGCTGAAGCTTTCTTT. It encodes CASRLALGGAEAFF.

This clone was seen a few times. The chain recombines TRBV19 with TRBJ2-1; D remains unclear. The germline V gene has CDR1 LNHDA and CDR2 SQIVND (reference sequence). The CDR3 loop spans 12 amino acids. V was cut by 2 bases and J by 1 base, with 0 bases left in between. CDR3 DNA: TGTGCCAGTAGTATATCCTACAATGAGCAGTTCTTC. Translated, it gives CASSISYNEQFF.

This clone was detected many times. The J gene is TRBJ2-6, the V gene TRBV19; D may be TRBD1 (5 bases). Germline loops: CDR1 LNHDA, CDR2 SQIVND (reference sequence). The CDR3 is 18 amino acids. Trimming removed 4 bases at V and 0 bases at J, with 16 bases between. The CDR3 here is CASSSTTALSSGANVLTF. In nucleotides, the CDR3 is TGTGCCAGTAGTAGTACGACAGCGCTGAGCTCTGGGGCCAACGTCCTGACTTTC. Full variable domain (missing parts from reference TRBV19 and TRBJ2-6): DGGITQSPKYLFRKEGQNVTLSCEQNLNHDAMYWYRQDPGQGLRLIYYSQIVNDFQKGDIAEGYSVSREKKESFPLTVTSAQKNPTAFYLCASSSTTALSSGANVLTFGAGSRLTVL.

The chain employs TRBV9 and TRBJ1-2, with TRBD1 matching over 7 bases. The CDR3 is made up of 15 amino acids. V was clipped by 2 bases and J by 0 bases; unmatched bases: 4. CDR1 SGDLS and CDR2 YYNGEE come from the germline V gene. The CDR3 sequence is CASSVTGTANYGYTF. CDR3 nucleotides: TGTGCCAGCAGCGTGACCGGGACAGCTAACTATGGCTACACCTTC.

The V and J genes are TRBV5-1 and TRBJ2-3, with 12 nucleotides matching TRBD2. The CDR3 extends over 17 amino acids. Germline loops: CDR1 SGHRS, CDR2 YFSETQ. The V segment lost 1 base and the J segment 2 bases; nucleotides outside the gene matches: 5. CDR3 sequence: CASSLFLAGGSTDTQYF. The CDR3 coding sequence is TGCGCCAGCAGCTTGTTTCTAGCGGGAGGGTCCACAGATACGCAGTATTTT.

This clone was seen just once. CDR3 sequence (DNA): TGTGCCAGCAGTTACGATGGACAGGGGTACTACGAGCAGTACTTC. Its translation is CASSYDGQGYYEQYF. The chain couples TRBV6-6 to TRBJ2-7; TRBD1 matches at 9 bases. This CDR3 has 15 residues. CDR1 and CDR2 (germline): MNHNY, SVGAGI (reference sequence). Trimming cost V 2 bases and J 3 bases; bases outside gene matches: 5.

The chain uses TRBV19 and TRBJ1-3; 8 nucleotides agree with TRBD1. V lost 3 bases and J lost 4; bases outside the gene matches: 2. Per germline, CDR1 LNHDA and CDR2 SQIVND (reference sequence). CDR3 size: 14 residues. Here the CDR3 reads CASSMRQGGNTIYF. The CDR3 region has the DNA TGTGCCAGTAGTATGCGACAGGGGGGAAACACCATATATTTT.

This chain uses TRBV2 with TRBJ2-2, with D possibly being TRBD1 (6 bases). Germline CDR1 reads SNHLY; CDR2 reads FYNNEI. The CDR3 sequence is 14 residues long. Trimming removed 4 bases from V and 2 bases from J, with 8 bases in between. CDR3 protein: CASSADSNTGELFF. The CDR3 DNA reads TGTGCCAGCAGTGCGGACAGCAACACCGGGGAGCTGTTTTTT.

Worth noting for this clone: A read error may explain this, as a much larger clone is one base away. Other DNA sequences in this specimen translate into the identical CDR3. The chain carries TRBV5-1 and TRBJ2-1, with no clear D. This CDR3 contains 11 residues. V gave up 4 bases and J gave up 4 bases, with 3 bases separating them. The germline V gene encodes CDR1 SGHRS and CDR2 YFSETQ. CDR3 coding DNA: TGCGCCAGCAGCGAATACAATGAGCAGTTCTTC. Translation: CASSEYNEQFF.

The rearrangement links TRBV6-6 to TRBJ2-1; TRBD2 aligns across 10 bases. This CDR3 has 15 amino acids. V was clipped by 2 bases and J by 4 bases; unmatched bases: 2. In germline, CDR1 is MNHNY, CDR2 SVGAGI (reference sequence). CDR3 nucleotide sequence: TGTGCCAGCAGTTACGGACTAGCGGCATACAATGAGCAGTTCTTC. Protein product: CASSYGLAAYNEQFF.

This clone was observed a handful of times. The gene calls are TRBV28 and TRBJ2-2, with D possibly called TRBD1 or TRBD2 (5 bases each). V shed 1 base and J shed 6 bases, with 18 bases lying between them. The length of the CDR3 is 17 residues. The germline V gene has CDR1 MDHEN and CDR2 SYDVKM. DNA for the CDR3: TGTGCCAGCAGTTTATCTTCCCCGCGTAGAGGGGCCGGGGAGCTGTTTTTT. Protein: CASSLSSPRRGAGELFF.